These T cell receptor beta chains were read from a single sample in a study of OX40 agonist ivuxolimab in advanced cancers. Libraries were prepared by immunoSEQ multiplex PCR; TCRdb keeps only in-frame clonotypes and omits some of them. This sample has about 93,000 clones; roughly 89% occur once, and the top ten carry 0.3% to 0.4%. The sequencing used CD4+ or CD8+ T cells sorted from blood, collected in a trial of the OX40 agonist ivuxolimab. Receptors originate from an adult with an advanced solid tumor such as melanoma, head and neck, liver or kidney cancer. The CDR3 runs from the conserved cysteine through the conserved F or W. D genes are given only for firm matches. Only part of the rows carry a size: once, few, many, or a class if the clone is expanded.

v_call: TRBV20-1; j_call: TRBJ2-3; d_call: .; clone_size: .; cdr3_nt: TGCAGTGCTAGAGAGCGGGATACGCAGTATTTT; cdr3_aa: CSARERDTQYF
v_call: TRBV6-5; j_call: TRBJ2-1; d_call: TRBD2; clone_size: once; cdr3_nt: TGTGCCAGCAGTTATGGCGGGGGGGATTCCTACAATGAGCAGTTCTTC; cdr3_aa: CASSYGGGDSYNEQFF
v_call: TRBV28; j_call: TRBJ1-1; d_call: TRBD1; clone_size: .; cdr3_nt: TGTGCCAGCAGTCCCGGGACAGCCCCCATTCACGCTGAAGCTTTCTTT; cdr3_aa: CASSPGTAPIHAEAFF
v_call: TRBV10-1; j_call: TRBJ1-2; d_call: .; clone_size: .; cdr3_nt: TGCGCCAGCAGTGAGTCGGGGGCAGGTAAATTAGCTAACTATGGCTACACCTTC; cdr3_aa: CASSESGAGKLANYGYTF
v_call: TRBV11-1; j_call: TRBJ2-7; d_call: TRBD1; clone_size: .; cdr3_nt: TGTGCCAGCAGCTTGATACAGGGGTCTGGCGAGCAGTACTTC; cdr3_aa: CASSLIQGSGEQYF
v_call: TRBV30; j_call: TRBJ1-6; d_call: .; clone_size: few; cdr3_nt: TGTGCCTGGAGTGCCGAACCCAGGGGTAATTCACCCCTCCACTTT; cdr3_aa: CAWSAEPRGNSPLHF
v_call: TRBV2; j_call: TRBJ1-5; d_call: .; clone_size: once; cdr3_nt: TGTGCCAGCAGTGACAGGGAATATAGCAATCAGCCCCAGCATTTT; cdr3_aa: CASSDREYSNQPQHF
v_call: TRBV7-9; j_call: TRBJ1-1; d_call: TRBD1; clone_size: .; cdr3_nt: TGTGCCAGCAGCTTGGGGGACAGGGTCACTGAAGCTTTCTTT; cdr3_aa: CASSLGDRVTEAFF
v_call: TRBV7-7; j_call: TRBJ2-5; d_call: .; clone_size: .; cdr3_nt: TGTGCTAGCAGCTTAGGGACTCAAGAGACCCAGTACTTC; cdr3_aa: CASSLGTQETQYF
v_call: TRBV6-1; j_call: TRBJ1-2; d_call: TRBD1; clone_size: .; cdr3_nt: TGTGCCAGCAGTGATGTAGGGGGCGAAGGCTATGGCTACACCTTC; cdr3_aa: CASSDVGGEGYGYTF
v_call: TRBV11-2; j_call: TRBJ2-7; d_call: TRBD2; clone_size: few; cdr3_nt: TGTGCCAGCAGTCACGGGGGGGGAGAAGAGCAGTACTTC; cdr3_aa: CASSHGGGEEQYF
v_call: TRBV5-8; j_call: TRBJ1-5; d_call: .; clone_size: .; cdr3_nt: TGTGCCAGCAACCCCGGGACGGCTAGTTATAGCAATCAGCCCCAGCATTTT; cdr3_aa: CASNPGTASYSNQPQHF
v_call: TRBV27; j_call: TRBJ1-3; d_call: .; clone_size: .; cdr3_nt: TGTGCCAGCAGTTTAGAGTGGCCAGGCAGATCCCCCTCTGGAAACACCATATATTTT; cdr3_aa: CASSLEWPGRSPSGNTIYF
v_call: TRBV2; j_call: TRBJ1-1; d_call: TRBD1; clone_size: .; cdr3_nt: TGTGCCAGCAGGACAGGGACAGGGACACGGGCTTTCTTT; cdr3_aa: CASRTGTGTRAFF